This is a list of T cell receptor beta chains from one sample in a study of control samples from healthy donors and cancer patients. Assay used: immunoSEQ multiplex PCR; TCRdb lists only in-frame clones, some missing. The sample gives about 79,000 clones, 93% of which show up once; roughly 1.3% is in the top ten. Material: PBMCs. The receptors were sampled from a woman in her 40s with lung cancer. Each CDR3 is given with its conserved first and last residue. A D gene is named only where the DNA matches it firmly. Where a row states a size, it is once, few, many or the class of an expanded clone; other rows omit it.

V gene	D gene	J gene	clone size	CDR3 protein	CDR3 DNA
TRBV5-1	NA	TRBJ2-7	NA	CASSLDRASYEQYF	TGCGCCAGCAGCTTGGACAGGGCATCCTACGAGCAGTACTTC
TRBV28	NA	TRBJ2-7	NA	CASSPIMAYEQYF	TGTGCCAGCAGCCCGATTATGGCGTACGAGCAGTACTTC
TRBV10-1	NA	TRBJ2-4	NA	CASRVLLCLAKNIQYF	TGCGCCAGCAGGGTGCTACTGTGTCTAGCCAAAAACATTCAGTACTTC
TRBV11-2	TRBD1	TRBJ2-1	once	CASSITPGTASYNEQFF	TGTGCCAGCAGCATTACCCCCGGGACAGCAAGCTACAATGAGCAGTTCTTC
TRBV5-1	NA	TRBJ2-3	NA	CASSPRPDTQYF	TGCGCCAGCAGCCCGCGGCCGGATACGCAGTATTTT
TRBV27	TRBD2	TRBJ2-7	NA	CASSSSGGFDEQYF	TGTGCCAGCAGCTCTAGCGGGGGATTCGACGAGCAGTACTTC
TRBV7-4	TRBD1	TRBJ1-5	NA	CASSKGQVGIYGNQPQHF	TGTGCCAGCAGCAAGGGACAGGTGGGGATTTATGGGAATCAGCCCCAGCATTTT
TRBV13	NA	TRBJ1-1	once	CASSLGGPGLNTEAFF	TGTGCCAGCAGCTTAGGCGGGCCAGGGTTGAACACTGAAGCTTTCTTT
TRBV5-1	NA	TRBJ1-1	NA	CASSLDRPLTMNTEAFF	TGCGCCAGCAGCTTGGATCGCCCCCTCACCATGAACACTGAAGCTTTCTTT
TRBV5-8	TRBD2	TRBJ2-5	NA	CASHDHGTTIQYF	TGTGCCAGCCACGATCACGGGACTACGATCCAGTACTTC
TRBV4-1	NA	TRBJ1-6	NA	CASSLWMGGQTTSPLHF	TGCGCCAGCAGCCTGTGGATGGGGGGACAAACTACTTCACCCCTCCACTTT
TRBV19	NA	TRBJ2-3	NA	CASSATWADTQYF	TGTGCCAGTAGTGCGACTTGGGCAGATACGCAGTATTTT
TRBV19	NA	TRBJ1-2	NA	CASRTPGTYGYTF	TGTGCCAGTAGGACTCCCGGGACATATGGCTACACCTTC
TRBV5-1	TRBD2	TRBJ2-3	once	CASSFLAGEYTDTQYF	TGCGCCAGCAGCTTCCTAGCGGGGGAGTACACAGATACGCAGTATTTT
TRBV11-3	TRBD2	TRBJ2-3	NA	CASSPTSGPYTDTQYF	TGTGCCAGCAGCCCGACTAGCGGCCCTTACACAGATACGCAGTATTTT
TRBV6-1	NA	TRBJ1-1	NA	CASSDRVWQNTEAFF	TGTGCCAGCAGTGATAGGGTTTGGCAAAACACTGAAGCTTTCTTT
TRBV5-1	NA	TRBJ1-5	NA	CASSYFGGQPQHF	TGCGCCAGCAGCTATTTCGGGGGTCAGCCCCAGCATTTT
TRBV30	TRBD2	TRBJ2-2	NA	CAWSFRLAGVATGELFF	TGTGCCTGGAGTTTTCGACTAGCGGGGGTCGCCACCGGGGAGCTGTTTTTT
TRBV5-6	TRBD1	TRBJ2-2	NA	CASSSTGDTGELFF	TGTGCCAGCAGCTCGACAGGGGACACCGGGGAGCTGTTTTTT
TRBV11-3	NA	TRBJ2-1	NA	CASSRGYNEQFF	TGTGCCAGCAGCCGAGGCTACAATGAGCAGTTCTTC
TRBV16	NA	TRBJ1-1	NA	CASSPSTMNTEAFF	TGTGCCAGCAGCCCAAGTACGATGAACACTGAAGCTTTCTTT
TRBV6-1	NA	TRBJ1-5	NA	CASRGGFGNQPQHF	TGTGCCAGCAGAGGAGGGTTTGGCAATCAGCCCCAGCATTTT
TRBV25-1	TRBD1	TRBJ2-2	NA	CASGVQRGQGVGELFF	TGTGCCAGCGGGGTTCAACGGGGACAGGGAGTCGGGGAGCTGTTTTTT
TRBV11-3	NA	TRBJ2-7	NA	CASSLGGTYEQYF	TGTGCCAGCAGCTTAGGGGGTACCTACGAGCAGTACTTC
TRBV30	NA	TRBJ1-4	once	CAWSLREKLFF	TGTGCCTGGAGTCTACGTGAAAAACTGTTTTTT
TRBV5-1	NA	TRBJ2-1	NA	CASSLAGQGIDNEQFF	TGCGCCAGCAGCTTGGCCGGCCAAGGTATTGACAATGAGCAGTTCTTC
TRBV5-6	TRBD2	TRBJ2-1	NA	CASRLGLAANNEQFF	TGTGCCAGCAGACTCGGACTAGCGGCGAACAATGAGCAGTTCTTC